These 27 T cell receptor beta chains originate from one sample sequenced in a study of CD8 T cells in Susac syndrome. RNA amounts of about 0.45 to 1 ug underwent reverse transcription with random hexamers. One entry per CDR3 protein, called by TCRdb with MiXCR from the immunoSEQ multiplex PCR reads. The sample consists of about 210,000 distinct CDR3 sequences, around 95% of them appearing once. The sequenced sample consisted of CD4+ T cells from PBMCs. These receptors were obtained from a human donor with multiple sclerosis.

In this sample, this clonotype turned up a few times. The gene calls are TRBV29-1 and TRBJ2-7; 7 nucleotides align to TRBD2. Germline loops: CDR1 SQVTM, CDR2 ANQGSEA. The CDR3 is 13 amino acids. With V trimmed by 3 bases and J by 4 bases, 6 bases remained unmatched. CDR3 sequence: CSVDDGEGYEQYF. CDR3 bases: TGCAGCGTTGACGACGGGGAGGGGTACGAGCAGTACTTC.

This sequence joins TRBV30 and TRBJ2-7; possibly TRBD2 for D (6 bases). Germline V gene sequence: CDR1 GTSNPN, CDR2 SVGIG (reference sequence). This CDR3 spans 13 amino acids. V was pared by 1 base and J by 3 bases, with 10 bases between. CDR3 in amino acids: CAWSAGDLYEQYF. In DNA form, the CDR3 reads TGTGCCTGGAGTGCGGGGGACCTCTACGAGCAGTACTTC.

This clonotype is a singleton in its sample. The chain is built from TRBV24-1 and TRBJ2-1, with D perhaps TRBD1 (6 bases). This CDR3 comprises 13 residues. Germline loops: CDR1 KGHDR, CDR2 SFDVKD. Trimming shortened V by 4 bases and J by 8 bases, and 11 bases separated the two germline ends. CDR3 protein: CATSERGSDEQFF. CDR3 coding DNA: TGTGCCACCAGTGAGAGGGGGTCTGATGAGCAGTTCTTC.

CDR3 sequence (DNA): TGTGCCTGGAGTGTAAAGGGGGCCACAGATACGCAGTATTTT. Protein: CAWSVKGATDTQYF. The rearrangement joins TRBV30 to TRBJ2-3; 7 bases fit TRBD1. Germline CDR1 GTSNPN, CDR2 SVGIG (reference sequence). The CDR3 spans 14 residues. V dropped 0 bases and J dropped 2; count of bases not matched to a gene: 2.

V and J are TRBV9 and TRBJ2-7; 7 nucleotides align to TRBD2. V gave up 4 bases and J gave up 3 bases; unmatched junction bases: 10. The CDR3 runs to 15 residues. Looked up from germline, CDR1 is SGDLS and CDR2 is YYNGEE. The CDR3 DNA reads TGTGCCAGCAGCCCCCGTGTGCGGGAGCACTACGAGCAGTACTTC. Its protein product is CASSPRVREHYEQYF.

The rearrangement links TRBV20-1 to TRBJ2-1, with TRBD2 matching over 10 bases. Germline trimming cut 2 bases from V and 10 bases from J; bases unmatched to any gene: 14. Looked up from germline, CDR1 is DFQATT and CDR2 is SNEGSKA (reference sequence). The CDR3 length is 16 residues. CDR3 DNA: TGCAGTGCTAGACCCCCCCTAGCGGGAGTTTTCTTCGAGCAGTTCTTC. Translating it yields CSARPPLAGVFFEQFF.

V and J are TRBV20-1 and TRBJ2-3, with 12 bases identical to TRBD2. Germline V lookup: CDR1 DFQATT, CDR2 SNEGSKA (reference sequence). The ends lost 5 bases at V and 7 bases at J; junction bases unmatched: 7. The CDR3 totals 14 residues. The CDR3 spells CSAGGLAGLHTQYF. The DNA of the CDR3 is TGCAGTGCTGGGGGACTAGCGGGCTTACATACGCAGTATTTT.

The CDR3 DNA follows: TGCAGCGTTTTGGGGGTGTACAACACCGGGGAGCTGTTTTTT. Residues: CSVLGVYNTGELFF. This chain joins TRBV29-1 and TRBJ2-2; D tentatively fits TRBD1 or TRBD2 (5 bases each). The germline CDR1 and CDR2 sequences are SQVTM and ANQGSEA. CDR3 size: 14 residues. Trimming removed 5 bases at V and 2 bases at J, with 12 bases between.

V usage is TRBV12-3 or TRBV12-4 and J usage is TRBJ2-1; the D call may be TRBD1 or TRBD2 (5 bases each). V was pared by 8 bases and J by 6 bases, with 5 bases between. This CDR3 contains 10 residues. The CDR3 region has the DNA TGTGCCAGCGGGGGCAATGAGCAGTTCTTC. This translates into CASGGNEQFF.

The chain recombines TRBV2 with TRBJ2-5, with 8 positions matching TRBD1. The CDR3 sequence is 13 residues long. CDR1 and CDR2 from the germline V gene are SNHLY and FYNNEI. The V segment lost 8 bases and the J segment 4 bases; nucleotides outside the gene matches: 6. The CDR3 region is CASWPDRGETQYF. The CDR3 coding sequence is TGTGCCAGCTGGCCCGACAGGGGAGAGACCCAGTACTTC. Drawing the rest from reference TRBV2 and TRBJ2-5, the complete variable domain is EPEVTQTPSHQVTQMGQEVILRCVPISNHLYFYWYRQILGQKVEFLVSFYNNEISEKSEIFDDQFSVERPDGSNFTLKIRSTKLEDSAMYFCASWPDRGETQYFGPGTRLLVL.

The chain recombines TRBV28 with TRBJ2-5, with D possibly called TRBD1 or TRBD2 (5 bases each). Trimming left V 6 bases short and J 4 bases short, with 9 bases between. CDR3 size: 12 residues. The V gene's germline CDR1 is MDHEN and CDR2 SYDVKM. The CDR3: CASRFGTETQYF. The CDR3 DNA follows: TGTGCCAGCAGGTTCGGGACAGAGACCCAGTACTTC.

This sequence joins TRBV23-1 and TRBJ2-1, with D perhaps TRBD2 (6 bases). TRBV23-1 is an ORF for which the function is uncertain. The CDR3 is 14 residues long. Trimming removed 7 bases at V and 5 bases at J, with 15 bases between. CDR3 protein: CASNKGLGHNEQFF. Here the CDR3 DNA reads TGCGCCAGCAACAAGGGACTTGGCCACAATGAGCAGTTCTTC.

CDR3 residues: CASSRSTGRTEAFF. In nucleotides, the CDR3 is TGTGCCAGCAGCCGATCCACGGGACGCACTGAAGCTTTCTTT. V gene TRBV7-8 combines with J gene TRBJ1-1; TRBD1 might be the D (5 bases). The CDR3 covers 14 residues. V was trimmed by 5 bases and J by 4 bases, leaving 14 bases between them. Germline assignment: CDR1 SGHVS and CDR2 FQNEAQ. Full variable domain (missing parts from reference TRBV7-8 and TRBJ1-1): GAGVSQSPRYKVAKRGQDVALRCDPISGHVSLFWYQQALGQGPEFLTYFQNEAQLDKSGLPSDRFFAERPEGSVSTLKIQRTQQEDSAVYLCASSRSTGRTEAFFGQGTRLTVV.

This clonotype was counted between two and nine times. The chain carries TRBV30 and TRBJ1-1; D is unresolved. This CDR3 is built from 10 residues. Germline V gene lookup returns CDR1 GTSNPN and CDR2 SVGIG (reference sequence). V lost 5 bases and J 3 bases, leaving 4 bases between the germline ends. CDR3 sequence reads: CAWSYTEAFF. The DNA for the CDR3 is TGTGCCTGGTCCTACACTGAAGCTTTCTTT.

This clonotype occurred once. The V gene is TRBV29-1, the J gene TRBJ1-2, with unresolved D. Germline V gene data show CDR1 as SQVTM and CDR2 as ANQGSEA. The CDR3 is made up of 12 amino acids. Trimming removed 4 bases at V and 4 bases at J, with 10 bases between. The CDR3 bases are TGCAGCGTTGGACAAGTCATCTATGGCTACACCTTC. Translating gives CSVGQVIYGYTF. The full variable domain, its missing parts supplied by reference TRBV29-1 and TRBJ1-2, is SAVISQKPSRDICQRGTSLTIQCQVDSQVTMMFWYRQQPGQSLTLIATANQGSEATYESGFVIDKFPISRPNLTFSTLTVSNMSPEDSSIYLCSVGQVIYGYTFGSGTRLTVV.

CDR3 nucleotide sequence: TGTGCCACCAGCGTTAGGACTAGCGGAGTTAGCTACGAGCAGTACTTC. This gives the protein CATSVRTSGVSYEQYF. The V call is TRBV15, the J call TRBJ2-7, with 10 nucleotides matching TRBD2. V was clipped by 5 bases and J by 3 bases; unmatched bases: 10. The germline V gene encodes CDR1 LNHNV and CDR2 YYDKDF (reference sequence). This CDR3 region has 16 residues.

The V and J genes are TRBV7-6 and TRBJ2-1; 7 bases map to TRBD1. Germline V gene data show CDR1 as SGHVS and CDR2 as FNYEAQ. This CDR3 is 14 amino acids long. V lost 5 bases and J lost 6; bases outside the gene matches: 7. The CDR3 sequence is CASSVGTASNEQFF. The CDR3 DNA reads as TGTGCCAGCAGCGTGGGGACAGCTAGCAATGAGCAGTTCTTC.

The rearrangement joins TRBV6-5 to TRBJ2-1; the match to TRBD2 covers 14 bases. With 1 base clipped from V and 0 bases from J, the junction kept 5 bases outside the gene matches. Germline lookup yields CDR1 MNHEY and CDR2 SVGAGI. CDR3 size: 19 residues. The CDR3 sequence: CASSYLGLAGAYSYNEQFF. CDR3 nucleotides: TGTGCCAGCAGTTACTTGGGACTAGCGGGGGCCTACTCCTACAATGAGCAGTTCTTC.

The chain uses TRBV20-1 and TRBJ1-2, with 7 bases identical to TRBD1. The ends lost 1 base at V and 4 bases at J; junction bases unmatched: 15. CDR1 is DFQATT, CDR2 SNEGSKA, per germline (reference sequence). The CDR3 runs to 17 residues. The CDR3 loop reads CSARGFGRGEGSYGYTF. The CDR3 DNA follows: TGCAGTGCTAGAGGTTTTGGCAGGGGGGAAGGGAGCTATGGCTACACCTTC.

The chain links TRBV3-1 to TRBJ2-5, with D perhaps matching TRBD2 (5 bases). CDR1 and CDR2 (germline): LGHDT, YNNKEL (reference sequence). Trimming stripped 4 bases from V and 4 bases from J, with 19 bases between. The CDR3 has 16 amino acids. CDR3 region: CASSPRRSRAIETQYF. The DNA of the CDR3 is TGTGCCAGCAGCCCACGACGGTCGAGGGCGATAGAGACCCAGTACTTC.

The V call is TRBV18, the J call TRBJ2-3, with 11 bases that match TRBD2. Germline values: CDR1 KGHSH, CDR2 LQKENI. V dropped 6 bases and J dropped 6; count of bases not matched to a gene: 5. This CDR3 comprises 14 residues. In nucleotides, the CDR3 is TGTGCCAGCTCCGGGACTAGCGGTGGGGATACGCAGTATTTT. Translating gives CASSGTSGGDTQYF.

The CDR3 loop reads CASSPYRSTEAFF. The DNA of the CDR3 is TGTGCCAGCAGTCCGTACAGGAGCACTGAAGCTTTCTTT. The chain links TRBV11-2 to TRBJ1-1; D may be TRBD1 (5 bases). Germline lookup yields CDR1 SGHAT and CDR2 FQNNGV. Trimming took 6 bases from V and 4 from J, leaving 12 bases between them. This CDR3 has 13 amino acids.

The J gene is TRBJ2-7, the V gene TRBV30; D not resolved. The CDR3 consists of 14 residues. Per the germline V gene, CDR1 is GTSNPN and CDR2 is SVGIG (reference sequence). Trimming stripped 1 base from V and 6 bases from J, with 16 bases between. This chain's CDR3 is CAWSAGRRASEQYF. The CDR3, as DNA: TGTGCCTGGAGTGCAGGACGGCGCGCGAGCGAGCAGTACTTC.

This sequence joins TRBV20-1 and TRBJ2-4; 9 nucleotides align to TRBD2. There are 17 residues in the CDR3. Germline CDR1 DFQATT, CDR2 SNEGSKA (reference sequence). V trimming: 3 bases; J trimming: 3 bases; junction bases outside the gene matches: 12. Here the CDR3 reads CSASFLAGSLNKNIQYF. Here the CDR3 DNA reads TGCAGTGCTAGCTTCCTAGCGGGGAGCTTGAACAAAAACATTCAGTACTTC.

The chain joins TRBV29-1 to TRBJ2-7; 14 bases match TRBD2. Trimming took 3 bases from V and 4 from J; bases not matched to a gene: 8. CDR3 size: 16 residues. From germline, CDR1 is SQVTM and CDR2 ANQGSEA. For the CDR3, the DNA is TGCAGCGTTGAGGGACTAGCGGGAGCCGGGCTATACGAGCAGTACTTC. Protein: CSVEGLAGAGLYEQYF.

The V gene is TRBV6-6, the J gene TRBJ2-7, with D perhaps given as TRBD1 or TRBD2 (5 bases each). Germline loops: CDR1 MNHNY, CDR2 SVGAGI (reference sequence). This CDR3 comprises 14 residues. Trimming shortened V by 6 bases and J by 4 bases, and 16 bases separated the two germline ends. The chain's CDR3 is CASRSRDGLYEQYF. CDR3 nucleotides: TGTGCCAGCAGGAGCCGGGACGGTTTGTACGAGCAGTACTTC.

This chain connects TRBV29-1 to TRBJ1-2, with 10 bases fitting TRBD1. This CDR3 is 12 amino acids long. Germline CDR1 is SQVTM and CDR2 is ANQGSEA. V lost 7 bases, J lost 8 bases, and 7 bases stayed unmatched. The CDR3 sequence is CSAQDRGSGYTF. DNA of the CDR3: TGCAGCGCCCAGGACAGGGGGAGCGGCTACACCTTC.